The 26 T cell receptor beta chains reported below all come from one sample, sequenced in a study of blood T cell repertoires in COVID-19. Profiled with immunoSEQ multiplex PCR; TCRdb holds only in-frame clones, not every one. The table shows some 230,000 clones, with 83% occurring only once. Sequencing was performed on peripheral blood. These receptors all stem from a woman in her fifties or sixties with acute or convalescent COVID-19.

The V gene is TRBV3-1 (or the pseudogene TRBV3-2), the J gene TRBJ1-5, with no clear D. This CDR3 has 14 amino acids. The ends were cut back, 1 base at V and 5 bases at J, with 9 bases in the middle. CDR1 is LGHDT and CDR2 is YNNKEL in the germline V gene (reference sequence). CDR3 nucleotide sequence: TGTGCCAGCAGCCAAGTCGGGATTCATCAGCCCCAGCATTTT. Translation gives CASSQVGIHQPQHF.

The chain recombines TRBV15 with TRBJ2-7, with 11 bases that match TRBD2. CDR3 length equals 16 residues. Germline loops: CDR1 LNHNV, CDR2 YYDKDF (reference sequence). J lost 7 bases, V lost 1 base, and 9 bases had no gene match. CDR3 amino acids: CATSRGASGRQEEQYF. The DNA for the CDR3 is TGTGCCACCAGCAGAGGTGCTAGCGGGAGGCAAGAGGAGCAGTACTTC.

This clone was counted only a few times. This chain links TRBV7-2 with TRBJ2-7; D might be TRBD2 (5 bases). The CDR3 spans 14 residues. Germline V gene lookup returns CDR1 SGHTA and CDR2 FQGNSA. The ends were cut back, 0 bases at V and 6 bases at J, with 12 bases in the middle. The CDR3 DNA follows: TGTGCCAGCAGCTTAGCGGGAGTATCTGGCGAGCAGTACTTC. It yields the protein CASSLAGVSGEQYF. Variable domain in full (rest from reference TRBV7-2 and TRBJ2-7): GAGVSQSPSNKVTEKGKDVELRCDPISGHTALYWYRQSLGQGLEFLIYFQGNSAPDKSGLPSDRFSAERTGGSVSTLTIQRTQQEDSAVYLCASSLAGVSGEQYFGPGTRLTVT.

This clone came up a few times. This rearrangement joins TRBV27 to TRBJ2-7; a weak D match, TRBD2 (5 bases). CDR1 MNHEY and CDR2 SMNVEV come from the germline V gene (reference sequence). The CDR3 totals 15 residues. V was clipped by 3 bases and J by 3 bases, with 15 bases between them. The CDR3 reads CASSLFPGKLYEQYF. The CDR3 DNA reads TGTGCCAGCAGTTTGTTTCCGGGGAAACTCTACGAGCAGTACTTC.

The chain combines TRBV5-1 with TRBJ1-5; no firm D call. V was trimmed by 0 bases and J by 0 bases, leaving 10 bases between them. This CDR3 comprises 16 residues. Germline V gives CDR1 SGHRS, CDR2 YFSETQ. The DNA for the CDR3 is TGCGCCAGCAGCTTGGATGCGGGTGCTAGCAATCAGCCCCAGCATTTT. Translation gives CASSLDAGASNQPQHF.

The chain links TRBV18 to TRBJ1-3; D is possibly TRBD1 (6 bases). The CDR3 is 17 residues long. Between the trimmed V and J ends, which lost 6 bases and 0 bases, there was a span of 18 bases. CDR1 and CDR2 (germline): KGHSH, LQKENI. The CDR3 DNA is TGTGCCAGCTCGACCGGGACACCAACTCCCTCTGGAAACACCATATATTTT. It codes for CASSTGTPTPSGNTIYF.

This clone was observed a single time. This chain joins TRBV24-1 and TRBJ2-3, with a weak D call TRBD2 (5 bases). Germline V gene sequence: CDR1 KGHDR, CDR2 SFDVKD. Trimming shortened V by 6 bases and J by 3 bases, and 12 bases separated the two germline ends. This CDR3 comprises 14 residues. The CDR3 is CATSPKTSTDTQYF. The CDR3 DNA reads TGTGCCACCAGTCCCAAAACTAGTACAGATACGCAGTATTTT.

This clone has a single count. This chain connects TRBV9 to TRBJ2-3; D might be TRBD1 (5 bases). The CDR3 contains 14 residues. V lost 0 bases and J lost 3, with 8 bases in between. Per the germline V gene, CDR1 is SGDLS and CDR2 is YYNGEE. DNA for the CDR3: TGTGCCAGCAGCGTAGTGCCAGGGACAGATACGCAGTATTTT. It specifies CASSVVPGTDTQYF.

This chain joins TRBV11-1 and TRBJ2-5, with a tentative D call TRBD2 (5 bases). The CDR3 is 14 amino acids. Trimming pared 5 bases from V and 2 bases from J, leaving 12 bases between. Germline V gives CDR1 SGHAT, CDR2 FQDESV (reference sequence). The CDR3 region has the DNA TGTGCCAGCAGCCCCCGGGGATTACAAGAGACCCAGTACTTC. This sequence encodes CASSPRGLQETQYF.

The chain links TRBV7-8 to TRBJ2-7; unclear D gene. V lost 2 bases, J lost 3 bases, and 8 bases lay in between. The CDR3 is made up of 13 amino acids. Germline CDR1 and CDR2: SGHVS and FQNEAQ. The CDR3 nucleotides are TGTGCCAGCAGCTTACTAATTATCTACGAGCAGTACTTC. Translation: CASSLLIIYEQYF.

This chain joins TRBV27 and TRBJ2-3, with 7 bases lining up with TRBD2. After removal of 7 bases from V and 1 base from J, the junction contained 5 bases not matched to a gene. The CDR3 length is 14 residues. The germline CDR1 and CDR2 sequences are MNHEY and SMNVEV (reference sequence). CDR3 region: CASTSGTGTDTQYF. The CDR3 region has the DNA TGTGCCAGCACGAGCGGGACGGGCACAGATACGCAGTATTTT.

A few counts support this clone. The CDR3 DNA follows: TGTGCCATCAGTGAGTCAGGGGAAAGGGAATACTATGGCTACACCTTC. This encodes CAISESGEREYYGYTF. This chain links TRBV10-3 with TRBJ1-2; the D gene is possibly TRBD1 (5 bases). This CDR3 contains 16 residues. V lost 0 bases and J 3 bases, leaving 14 bases between the germline ends. Per germline, CDR1 ENHRY and CDR2 SYGVKD.

This CDR3 is CASSRDSGVRGYGYTF. As DNA, the CDR3 is TGCGCCAGCAGCCGAGATAGTGGGGTCAGGGGCTATGGCTACACCTTC. The genes are TRBV4-1 and TRBJ1-2; D is possibly TRBD1 (6 bases). With 4 bases removed from V and 4 bases from J, the gap between germline ends came to 19 bases. The length of the CDR3 is 16 residues. Germline CDR1 is MGHRA and CDR2 is YSYEKL.

V and J are TRBV30 and TRBJ2-7, with 11 bases fitting TRBD2. Germline loops: CDR1 GTSNPN, CDR2 SVGIG (reference sequence). The length of the CDR3 is 14 residues. Trimming took 8 bases from V and 2 from J; bases not matched to a gene: 8. The CDR3 sequence: CAGNGLAGPYEQYF. In DNA, the CDR3 is TGTGCCGGCAACGGACTAGCGGGTCCCTACGAGCAGTACTTC.

This chain uses TRBV24-1 with TRBJ1-5; D is ambiguous. Germline-derived CDR1 and CDR2 are KGHDR and SFDVKD. The CDR3 is 14 residues long. Trimming took 8 bases from V and 1 from J, leaving 11 bases between them. CDR3: CATMETGSNQPQHF. CDR3 in DNA: TGTGCCACCATGGAGACGGGGAGCAATCAGCCCCAGCATTTT.

This clone was seen just once. V is TRBV27 and J is TRBJ1-6, with 9 bases fitting TRBD1. Germline CDR1 is MNHEY and CDR2 is SMNVEV (reference sequence). This CDR3 spans 14 amino acids. V was clipped by 8 bases and J by 10 bases; unmatched bases: 9. The CDR3 bases are TGTGCCAGCCGTTCACAGGGGGCATGGTCACCCCTCCACTTT. This gives the protein CASRSQGAWSPLHF.

The gene calls are TRBV28 and TRBJ1-4; a possible D gene is TRBD1 (5 bases). The CDR3 loop spans 13 amino acids. The germline V and J ends were trimmed by 8 bases and 3 bases, with 10 bases remaining between them. The germline gives CDR1 MDHEN, CDR2 SYDVKM. The DNA for the CDR3 is TGTGCCAGCGCGGGGGGGGCTAATGAAAAACTGTTTTTT. This gives the protein CASAGGANEKLFF.

The chain links TRBV7-2 to TRBJ1-1; D perhaps matches TRBD1 (6 bases). The germline V gene encodes CDR1 SGHTA and CDR2 FQGNSA. There are 14 residues in the CDR3. The V end was cut by 3 bases, the J end by 5 bases, with 13 bases between. CDR3 sequence: CASSFIGGWTEAFF. In nucleotides, the CDR3 is TGTGCCAGCAGCTTTATTGGGGGCTGGACTGAAGCTTTCTTT.

The chain recombines TRBV5-6 with TRBJ1-5; D is uncertain. Trimming cost V 2 bases and J 0 bases, with 12 bases left between them. The CDR3 spans 16 residues. Germline-derived CDR1 and CDR2 are SGHDT and YYEEEE. The CDR3 protein is CASSFSGYYSNQPQHF. The CDR3 DNA reads TGTGCCAGCAGCTTCAGCGGGTACTATAGCAATCAGCCCCAGCATTTT.

V usage is TRBV7-2 and J usage is TRBJ1-2, with D possibly TRBD1 on 5 matching bases. V gave up 1 base and J gave up 3 bases, with 15 bases separating them. The CDR3 runs to 16 residues. Germline CDR1 SGHTA, CDR2 FQGNSA. In nucleotides, the CDR3 is TGTGCCAGCAGCTTAGGAGGCGGCAGGGTAGACTATGGCTACACCTTC. As protein: CASSLGGGRVDYGYTF.

The chain employs TRBV10-2 and TRBJ1-5; 7 bases are a match to TRBD1. The ends lost 6 bases at V and 4 bases at J; junction bases unmatched: 3. CDR1 and CDR2 from the germline V gene are WSHSY and SAAADI. The CDR3 runs to 13 residues. The CDR3 is CASRRTGNQPQHF. The CDR3 coding sequence is TGCGCCAGCAGACGGACAGGAAATCAGCCCCAGCATTTT.

The chain links TRBV18 to TRBJ1-2; TRBD1 agrees at 8 bases. CDR3 length equals 13 residues. V was clipped by 6 bases and J by 11 bases; unmatched bases: 11. Germline CDR1 KGHSH, CDR2 LQKENI. CDR3 sequence: CASSPGQGSWYTF. The CDR3 DNA reads TGTGCCAGCTCCCCCGGACAGGGCTCTTGGTACACCTTC.

The chain uses TRBV5-4 and TRBJ2-3; the match to TRBD1 covers 11 bases. CDR1 and CDR2 (germline): SGHNT, YYREEE (reference sequence). V lost 4 bases, J lost 5 bases, and 6 bases stayed unmatched. This CDR3 contains 15 residues. The CDR3 protein is CASSQDRGRLDTQYF. The DNA of the CDR3 is TGTGCCAGCAGCCAGGACAGGGGGCGCTTAGATACGCAGTATTTT.

In its sample, this clone was seen a few times. The chain uses TRBV5-1 and TRBJ2-2; tentative D call: TRBD1 (5 bases). The CDR3 totals 17 residues. Trimming took off 4 bases at V and 7 bases at J, with 23 bases between the two ends. Germline assignment: CDR1 SGHRS and CDR2 YFSETQ. CDR3 protein: CASSPIQVSPLGGELFF. The CDR3, as DNA: TGCGCCAGCAGCCCTATACAGGTCTCGCCGTTGGGCGGGGAGCTGTTTTTT.

V gene TRBV7-3 combines with J gene TRBJ2-7; possibly TRBD1 for D (7 bases). The germline CDR1 and CDR2 sequences are SGHTA and FQGTGA. V shed 2 bases and J shed 6 bases, with 11 bases lying between them. The CDR3 is made up of 13 amino acids. The CDR3 protein is CASSLGGTAEQYF. CDR3 DNA sequence: TGTGCCAGCAGCTTAGGGGGGACAGCCGAGCAGTACTTC.

This clone was seen a single time. V usage is TRBV4-2 and J usage is TRBJ2-5; 8 bases fit TRBD2. The CDR3 length is 15 residues. Germline CDR1 LGHNA, CDR2 YNFKEQ. The V segment lost 4 bases and the J segment 1 base; nucleotides outside the gene matches: 5. The CDR3 loop is CASSRTTSGQETQYF. The CDR3, as DNA: TGTGCCAGCAGCCGAACTACTAGCGGCCAAGAGACCCAGTACTTC.